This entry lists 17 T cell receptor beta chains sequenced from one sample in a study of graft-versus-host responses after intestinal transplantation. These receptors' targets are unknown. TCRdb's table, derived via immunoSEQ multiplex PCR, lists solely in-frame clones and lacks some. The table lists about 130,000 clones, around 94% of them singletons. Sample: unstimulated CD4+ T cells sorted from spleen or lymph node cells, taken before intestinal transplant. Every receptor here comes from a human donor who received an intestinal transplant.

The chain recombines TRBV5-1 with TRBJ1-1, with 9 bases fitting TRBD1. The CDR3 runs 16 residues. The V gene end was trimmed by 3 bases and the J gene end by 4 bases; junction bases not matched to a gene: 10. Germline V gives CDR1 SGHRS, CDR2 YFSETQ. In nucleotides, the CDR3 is TGCGCCAGCAGCTCTTACGAGACAGGGGGTTTCACTGAAGCTTTCTTT. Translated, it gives CASSSYETGGFTEAFF.

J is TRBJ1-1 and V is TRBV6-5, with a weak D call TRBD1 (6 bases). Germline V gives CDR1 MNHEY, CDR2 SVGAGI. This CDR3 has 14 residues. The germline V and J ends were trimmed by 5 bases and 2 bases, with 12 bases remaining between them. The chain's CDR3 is CASSRQVVNTEAFF. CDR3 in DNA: TGTGCCAGCAGTCGACAGGTGGTCAACACTGAAGCTTTCTTT.

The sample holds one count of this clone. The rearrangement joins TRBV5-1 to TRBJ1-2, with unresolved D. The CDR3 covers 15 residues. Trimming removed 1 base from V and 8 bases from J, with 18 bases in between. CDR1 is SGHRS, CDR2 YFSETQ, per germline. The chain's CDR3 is CASSLNWGDESGYTF. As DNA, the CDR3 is TGCGCCAGCAGCTTGAATTGGGGTGACGAGAGCGGCTACACCTTC. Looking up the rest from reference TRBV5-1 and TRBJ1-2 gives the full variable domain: KAGVTQTPRYLIKTRGQQVTLSCSPISGHRSVSWYQQTPGQGLQFLFEYFSETQRNKGNFPGRFSGRQFSNSRSEMNVSTLELGDSALYLCASSLNWGDESGYTFGSGTRLTVV.

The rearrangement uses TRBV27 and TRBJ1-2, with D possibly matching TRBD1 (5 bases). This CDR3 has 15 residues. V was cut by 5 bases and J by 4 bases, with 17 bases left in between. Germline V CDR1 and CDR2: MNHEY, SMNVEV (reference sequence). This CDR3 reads CASSNSGIDIYGYTF. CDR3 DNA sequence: TGTGCCAGCAGTAACTCAGGGATCGATATCTATGGCTACACCTTC.

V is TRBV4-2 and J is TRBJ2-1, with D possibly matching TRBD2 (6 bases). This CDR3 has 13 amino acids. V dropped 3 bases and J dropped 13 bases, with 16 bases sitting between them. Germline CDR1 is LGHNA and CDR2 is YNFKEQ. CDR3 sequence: CASSQGDSSAQFF. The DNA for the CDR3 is TGTGCCAGCAGCCAGGGGGACTCCAGTGCCCAGTTCTTC.

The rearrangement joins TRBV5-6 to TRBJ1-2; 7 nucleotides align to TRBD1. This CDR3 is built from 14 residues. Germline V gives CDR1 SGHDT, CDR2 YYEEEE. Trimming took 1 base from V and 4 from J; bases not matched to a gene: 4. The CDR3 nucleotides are TGTGCCAGCAGCTTGACGGGACAGAGCTATGGCTACACCTTC. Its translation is CASSLTGQSYGYTF.

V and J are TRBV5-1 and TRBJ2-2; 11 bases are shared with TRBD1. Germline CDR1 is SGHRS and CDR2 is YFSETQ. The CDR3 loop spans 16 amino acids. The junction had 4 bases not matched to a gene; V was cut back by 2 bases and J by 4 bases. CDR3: CASSLGQGAPTGELFF. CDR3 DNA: TGCGCCAGCAGCTTAGGACAGGGGGCGCCCACCGGGGAGCTGTTTTTT.

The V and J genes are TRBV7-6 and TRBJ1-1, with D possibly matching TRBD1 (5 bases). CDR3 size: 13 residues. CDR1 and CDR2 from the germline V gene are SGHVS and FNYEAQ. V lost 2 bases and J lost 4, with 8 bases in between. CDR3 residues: CASSLMGGTEAFF. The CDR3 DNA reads TGTGCCAGCAGCTTAATGGGGGGCACTGAAGCTTTCTTT.

In DNA form, the CDR3 reads TGTGCCAGCTGTCCGGGGGGCCTTAATGAAAAACTGTTTTTT. As protein: CASCPGGLNEKLFF. The chain links TRBV6-1 to TRBJ1-4, with D possibly TRBD1 on 6 matching bases. The V end lost 8 bases, the J end lost 4 bases, and 14 bases lay between the germline ends. CDR1 and CDR2 (germline): MNHNS, SASEGT. The CDR3 has 14 amino acids.

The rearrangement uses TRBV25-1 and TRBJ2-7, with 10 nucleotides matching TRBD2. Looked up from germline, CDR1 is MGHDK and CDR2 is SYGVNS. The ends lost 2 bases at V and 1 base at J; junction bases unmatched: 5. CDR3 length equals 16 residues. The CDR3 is CASSESGGVSSYEQYF. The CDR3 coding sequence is TGTGCCAGCAGTGAAAGCGGGGGGGTTAGTTCCTACGAGCAGTACTTC.

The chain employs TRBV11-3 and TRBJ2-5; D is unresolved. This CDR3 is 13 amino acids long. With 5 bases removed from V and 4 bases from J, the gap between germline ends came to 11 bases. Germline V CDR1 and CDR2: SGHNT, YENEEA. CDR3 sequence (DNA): TGTGCCAGCAGCCCCGGACCAGGAGAGACCCAGTACTTC. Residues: CASSPGPGETQYF.

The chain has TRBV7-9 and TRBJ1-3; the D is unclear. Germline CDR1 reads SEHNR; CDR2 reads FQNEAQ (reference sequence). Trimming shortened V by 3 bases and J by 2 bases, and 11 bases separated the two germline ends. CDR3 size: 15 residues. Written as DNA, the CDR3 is TGTGCCAGCAGCTTGGGTACAATAACTGGAAACACCATATATTTT. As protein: CASSLGTITGNTIYF.

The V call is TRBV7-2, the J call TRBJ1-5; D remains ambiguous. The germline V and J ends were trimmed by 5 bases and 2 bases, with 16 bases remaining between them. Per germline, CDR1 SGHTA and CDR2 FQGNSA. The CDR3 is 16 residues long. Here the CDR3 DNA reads TGTGCCAGCAGCCTAGATCTACGTCCGGGCAATCAGCCCCAGCATTTT. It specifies CASSLDLRPGNQPQHF.

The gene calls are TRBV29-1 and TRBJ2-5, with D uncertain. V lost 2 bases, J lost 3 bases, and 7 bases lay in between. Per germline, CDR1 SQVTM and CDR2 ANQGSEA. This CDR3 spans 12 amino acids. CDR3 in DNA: TGCAGCGTTGAAAGGCGCAAAGAGACCCAGTACTTC. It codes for CSVERRKETQYF. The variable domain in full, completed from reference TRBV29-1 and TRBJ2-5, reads SAVISQKPSRDICQRGTSLTIQCQVDSQVTMMFWYRQQPGQSLTLIATANQGSEATYESGFVIDKFPISRPNLTFSTLTVSNMSPEDSSIYLCSVERRKETQYFGPGTRLLVL.

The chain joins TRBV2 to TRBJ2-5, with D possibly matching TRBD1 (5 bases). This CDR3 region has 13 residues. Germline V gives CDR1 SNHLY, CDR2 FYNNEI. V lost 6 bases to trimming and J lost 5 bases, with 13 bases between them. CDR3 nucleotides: TGTGCCAGCAGCTCAGGGATTTCGGAGACCCAGTACTTC. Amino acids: CASSSGISETQYF.

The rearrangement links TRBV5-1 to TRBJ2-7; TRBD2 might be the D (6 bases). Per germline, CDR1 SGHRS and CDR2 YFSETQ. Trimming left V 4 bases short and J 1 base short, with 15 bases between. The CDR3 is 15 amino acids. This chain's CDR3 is CASSRLTGTSYEQYF. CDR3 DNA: TGCGCCAGCAGCCGATTAACCGGGACTTCCTACGAGCAGTACTTC.

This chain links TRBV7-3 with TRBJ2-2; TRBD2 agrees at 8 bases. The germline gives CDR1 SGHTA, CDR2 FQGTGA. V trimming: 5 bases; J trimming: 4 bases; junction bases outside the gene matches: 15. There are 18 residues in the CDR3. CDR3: CASSHRWVGAGATGELFF. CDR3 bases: TGTGCCAGCAGCCACCGTTGGGTAGGAGCGGGGGCCACCGGGGAGCTGTTTTTT.